This T cell receptor (beta chain) was recorded in a study of CD8+ T cells in alopecia areata. Turning to the study itself: Tofacitinib therapy took 6 to 18 months; 6 months off drug came after.

Germline V lookup: CDR1 SGHDT, CDR2 YYEEEE. The CDR3 contains 14 residues. With 0 bases removed from V and 0 bases from J, the gap between germline ends came to 7 bases. Sequencing used cDNA as its template, made by extracting RNA and reverse transcribing it. Sequencing used immunoSEQ multiplex PCR; TCRdb keeps in-frame clones, though not all of them. The sample holds about 160,000 clones; roughly two thirds are singletons and the top ten take roughly 0.99%. The sample's treatment: oral pan-JAK inhibitor, 5-10 mg twice daily. The sequenced sample was CD4+ T cells sorted from blood, obtained at week 4, from a patient treated with tofacitinib. The TCR sequence derives from a human donor with alopecia areata. The chain couples TRBV5-6 to TRBJ2-7; D gene ambiguous. The CDR3 DNA sequence: TGTGCCAGCAGCTTGGGGTGGTCCTCCTACGAGCAGTACTTC. Protein sequence: CASSLGWSSYEQYF.